This T cell receptor beta chain was obtained from a study of cytomegalovirus exposure and HLA in healthy donors. Some clones are missing from TCRdb's copy, which holds only in-frame ones; the method was immunoSEQ multiplex PCR. This table holds about 83,000 clones, 90% to 97% found once. Germline assignment: CDR1 SEHNR and CDR2 FQNEAQ (reference sequence). With V trimmed by 6 bases and J by 8 bases, 8 bases remained unmatched. The CDR3 contains 13 residues. The source is a young woman in good health and CMV-seronegative. V gene TRBV7-9 combines with J gene TRBJ1-2; TRBD1 matches 8 bases. The specimen was PBMCs. For the CDR3, the DNA is TGTGCCAGCAGAACAGGGGGGACTGGGGGCTACACCTTC. It encodes CASRTGGTGGYTF.